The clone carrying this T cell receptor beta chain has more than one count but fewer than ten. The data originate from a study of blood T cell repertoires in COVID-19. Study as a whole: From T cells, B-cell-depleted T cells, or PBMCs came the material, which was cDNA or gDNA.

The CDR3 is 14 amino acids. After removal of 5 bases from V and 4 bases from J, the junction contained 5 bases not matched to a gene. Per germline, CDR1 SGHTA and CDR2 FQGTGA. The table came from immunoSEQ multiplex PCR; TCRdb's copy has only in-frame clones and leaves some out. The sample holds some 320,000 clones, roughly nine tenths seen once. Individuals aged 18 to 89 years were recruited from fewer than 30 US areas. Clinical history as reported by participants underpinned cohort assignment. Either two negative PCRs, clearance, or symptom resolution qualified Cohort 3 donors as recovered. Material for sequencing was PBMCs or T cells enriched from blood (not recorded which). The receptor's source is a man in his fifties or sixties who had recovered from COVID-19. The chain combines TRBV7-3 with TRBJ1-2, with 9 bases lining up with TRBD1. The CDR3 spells CASSPGTGSYGYTF. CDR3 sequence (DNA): TGTGCCAGCAGCCCCGGGACAGGGAGCTATGGCTACACCTTC.